This entry lists 17 T cell receptor beta chains sequenced from one sample in a study of T cell responses to AZD1222 COVID-19 vaccine. TCRdb's copy holds only in-frame clones and misses some; the assay was immunoSEQ multiplex PCR. Counted here are approximately 77,000 clones, about 92% occurring once; the ten biggest clones make up approximately 4.5%. The sequences come from peripheral blood, collected 28 days after the second AZD1222 dose. The receptors stem from an adult who received the AZD1222 COVID-19 vaccine.

The rearrangement joins TRBV29-1 to TRBJ2-1, with 8 bases identical to TRBD1. The CDR3 length is 12 residues. CDR1 is SQVTM, CDR2 ANQGSEA, per germline. With 7 bases clipped from V and 5 bases from J, the junction kept 4 bases outside the gene matches. The CDR3, as DNA: TGCAGCGCCCTGGACAGGGACAATGAGCAGTTCTTC. This gives the protein CSALDRDNEQFF.

The chain combines TRBV7-6 with TRBJ2-5; D remains ambiguous. Germline V gene data show CDR1 as SGHVS and CDR2 as FNYEAQ. This CDR3 region has 13 residues. V lost 1 base and J 9 bases, leaving 12 bases between the germline ends. Written as DNA, the CDR3 is TGTGCCAGCAGCTTAGTCGGCGGTGAGGCCCAGTACTTC. It yields the protein CASSLVGGEAQYF.

V is TRBV4-2 and J is TRBJ1-2; D is perhaps TRBD1 (6 bases). Germline V gene data show CDR1 as LGHNA and CDR2 as YNFKEQ. This CDR3 spans 15 amino acids. The ends were cut back, 3 bases at V and 1 base at J, with 12 bases in the middle. CDR3 sequence reads: CASSQGGDINYGYTF. The CDR3 DNA is TGTGCCAGCAGCCAGGGGGGCGACATTAACTATGGCTACACCTTC.

This clone turned up a few times. The chain carries TRBV5-4 and TRBJ1-1; no clear D gene. The CDR3 runs to 16 residues. V was trimmed by 0 bases and J by 2 bases, leaving 14 bases between them. Germline V gene lookup returns CDR1 SGHNT and CDR2 YYREEE (reference sequence). This CDR3 is CASSLAQRAANTEAFF. The CDR3 DNA follows: TGTGCCAGCAGCTTGGCCCAAAGGGCCGCTAACACTGAAGCTTTCTTT.

The CDR3 nucleotides are TGTGCCAGCAGAGACCATATGAACACTGAAGCTTTCTTT. The encoded protein is CASRDHMNTEAFF. The gene calls are TRBV28 and TRBJ1-1; no definite D call. V gave up 6 bases and J gave up 0 bases, with 8 bases separating them. Germline CDR1 is MDHEN and CDR2 is SYDVKM. This CDR3 is 13 amino acids long.

The chain joins TRBV28 to TRBJ2-7; D perhaps matches TRBD1 (6 bases). The V end lost 5 bases, the J end lost 5 bases, and 16 bases lay between the germline ends. Germline V gene data show CDR1 as MDHEN and CDR2 as SYDVKM. The CDR3 loop spans 14 amino acids. The CDR3, as DNA: TGTGCCAGCAGTACAGAATACAGGGTACACGAGCAGTACTTC. This encodes CASSTEYRVHEQYF.

This chain connects TRBV4-2 to TRBJ2-1; possibly TRBD2 for D (5 bases). This CDR3 has 15 residues. Per the germline V gene, CDR1 is LGHNA and CDR2 is YNFKEQ. With 0 bases removed from V and 15 bases from J, the gap between germline ends came to 21 bases. The CDR3: CASSQDLISEGFWFF. CDR3 nucleotides: TGTGCCAGCAGCCAAGATCTAATTAGCGAGGGCTTTTGGTTCTTC.

The chain has TRBV28 and TRBJ1-5; D not certain. Germline-derived CDR1 and CDR2 are MDHEN and SYDVKM. Trimming pared 3 bases from V and 5 bases from J, leaving 2 bases between. The CDR3 is 11 residues long. CDR3 in amino acids: CASSLYQPQHF. The CDR3 DNA reads TGTGCCAGCAGTTTGTATCAGCCCCAGCATTTT.

The V and J genes are TRBV14 and TRBJ1-1; 7 positions agree with TRBD1. This CDR3 region has 14 residues. Germline V lookup: CDR1 SGHDN, CDR2 FVKESK. Unmatched junction bases numbered 5, after V lost 3 bases and J lost 4 bases. CDR3 protein: CASSQRQGSTEAFF. The CDR3 DNA reads TGTGCCAGCAGCCAGCGACAGGGTAGCACTGAAGCTTTCTTT.

The rearrangement joins TRBV7-6 to TRBJ2-7; D unclear. The CDR3 has 16 residues. Germline CDR1 is SGHVS and CDR2 is FNYEAQ. V lost 3 bases to trimming and J lost 0 bases, with 15 bases between them. Here the CDR3 DNA reads TGTGCCAGCAGCTTCGATGATGACGGAGTCTCCTACGAGCAGTACTTC. This codes for CASSFDDDGVSYEQYF. The full variable domain, with the rest looked up from reference TRBV7-6 and TRBJ2-7, is GAGVSQSPRYKVTKRGQDVALRCDPISGHVSLYWYRQALGQGPEFLTYFNYEAQQDKSGLPNDRFSAERPEGSISTLTIQRTEQRDSAMYRCASSFDDDGVSYEQYFGPGTRLTVT.

The rearrangement joins TRBV20-1 to TRBJ2-5; D is perhaps TRBD2 (5 bases). The CDR3 totals 16 residues. V dropped 3 bases and J dropped 7 bases, with 24 bases sitting between them. Per the germline V gene, CDR1 is DFQATT and CDR2 is SNEGSKA (reference sequence). The CDR3 reads CSASLLPDFQWGTQYF. In nucleotides, the CDR3 is TGCAGTGCTAGTCTACTACCGGACTTCCAATGGGGGACCCAGTACTTC.

J is TRBJ1-1 and V is TRBV12-3 or TRBV12-4; D call uncertain. The CDR3 totals 13 residues. V was shortened by 3 bases and J by 3 bases, with 8 bases between the two germline ends. The CDR3 region is CASSFGRDTEAFF. In DNA form, the CDR3 reads TGTGCCAGCAGTTTCGGGAGGGACACTGAAGCTTTCTTT.

The V call is TRBV5-4, the J call TRBJ2-5; D unclear. The germline CDR1 and CDR2 sequences are SGHNT and YYREEE (reference sequence). The germline V and J ends were trimmed by 1 base and 1 base, with 11 bases remaining between them. This CDR3 contains 15 residues. The CDR3 loop is CASSLPATTQETQYF. As DNA, the CDR3 is TGTGCCAGCAGCTTGCCAGCGACAACCCAAGAGACCCAGTACTTC.

Only one count was recorded for this clone. DNA for the CDR3: TGTGCCAGCTCACCACAGCAGAATCAGCCCCAGCATTTT. Protein sequence: CASSPQQNQPQHF. The chain couples TRBV18 to TRBJ1-5, with D uncertain. Germline CDR1 KGHSH, CDR2 LQKENI. Trimming left V 1 base short and J 4 bases short, with 5 bases between. The CDR3 totals 13 residues. Filled out from reference TRBV18 and TRBJ1-5, the complete variable domain reads NAGVMQNPRHLVRRRGQEARLRCSPMKGHSHVYWYRQLPEEGLKFMVYLQKENIIDESGMPKERFSAEFPKEGPSILRIQQVVRGDSAAYFCASSPQQNQPQHFGDGTRLSIL.

The chain combines TRBV7-9 with TRBJ1-2; D is ambiguous. CDR1 and CDR2 from the germline V gene are SEHNR and FQNEAQ (reference sequence). The germline V and J ends were trimmed by 5 bases and 4 bases, with 14 bases remaining between them. The CDR3 length is 14 residues. The CDR3 nucleotides read TGTGCCAGCAGCCCCACGGCAGTGATCTATGGCTACACCTTC. The encoded protein is CASSPTAVIYGYTF. Based on the CDR3 plus reference TRBV7-9 and TRBJ1-2, the full variable domain is DTGVSQNPRHKITKRGQNVTFRCDPISEHNRLYWYRQTLGQGPEFLTYFQNEAQLEKSRLLSDRFSAERPKGSFSTLEIQRTEQGDSAMYLCASSPTAVIYGYTFGSGTRLTVV.

The chain couples TRBV15 to TRBJ2-2; D may correspond to TRBD1 or TRBD2 (5 bases each). V was clipped by 1 base and J by 7 bases, with 10 bases between them. This CDR3 contains 14 residues. Germline V gene lookup returns CDR1 LNHNV and CDR2 YYDKDF (reference sequence). CDR3 sequence: CATSRGGSFGELFF. In nucleotides, the CDR3 is TGTGCCACCAGCAGAGGGGGGAGTTTCGGGGAGCTGTTTTTT.

The chain combines TRBV19 with TRBJ2-7; D remains unclear. Germline CDR1 is LNHDA and CDR2 is SQIVND (reference sequence). The CDR3 contains 14 residues. The ends were cut back, 2 bases at V and 1 base at J, with 9 bases in the middle. CDR3 sequence reads: CASSISLPSYEQYF. The CDR3 coding sequence is TGTGCCAGTAGTATAAGTCTCCCTTCCTACGAGCAGTACTTC.